What follows are 23 T cell receptor beta chains derived from one specimen sequenced in a study of blood T cell repertoires in COVID-19. Only in-frame clones appear in the TCRdb table, and some are missing; sequencing was by immunoSEQ multiplex PCR. The sample lists some 150,000 clones, 83% seen once, with roughly 4% in the top ten. The specimen sequenced was PBMCs or T cells enriched from blood (not recorded which). The receptor source for this set is a woman aged 45-65 years in a cohort exposed to, infected with or recovered from COVID-19 (not recorded which).

This sequence joins TRBV11-2 and TRBJ1-6, with TRBD1 identical over 7 bases. V was clipped by 3 bases and J by 5 bases; unmatched bases: 1. The CDR3 sequence is 14 residues long. Germline loops: CDR1 SGHAT, CDR2 FQNNGV. CDR3: CASSLGQNNSPLHF. The CDR3 DNA sequence: TGTGCCAGCAGCTTGGGACAGAATAATTCACCCCTCCACTTT.

DNA for the CDR3: TGTGCCAGCAGCCCTGTCCTAGACAGGTCTACTAACTATGGCTACACCTTC. This encodes CASSPVLDRSTNYGYTF. The rearrangement uses TRBV3-1 (or the pseudogene TRBV3-2) and TRBJ1-2, with D possibly TRBD1 on 6 matching bases. Deletions cut 4 bases from V and 0 bases from J, with 18 bases between. Looked up from germline, CDR1 is LGHDT and CDR2 is YNNKEL (reference sequence). The CDR3 runs to 17 residues.

This clone was seen a few times. The chain employs TRBV28 and TRBJ1-1; 8 nucleotides agree with TRBD1. The germline CDR1 and CDR2 sequences are MDHEN and SYDVKM. V lost 3 bases and J lost 4; bases outside the gene matches: 7. The CDR3 loop spans 15 amino acids. The CDR3 DNA sequence: TGTGCCAGCAGTTTCGGAGGACAGGGTGGCACTGAAGCTTTCTTT. Encoded protein: CASSFGGQGGTEAFF.

CDR3 amino acids: CASSLDSGGQPQHF. CDR3 DNA: TGTGCCAGCAGCTTAGATTCAGGGGGCCAGCCCCAGCATTTT. V usage is TRBV7-8 and J usage is TRBJ1-5; 8 bases map to TRBD1. This CDR3 has 14 residues. V dropped 1 base and J dropped 7; count of bases not matched to a gene: 3. The germline gives CDR1 SGHVS, CDR2 FQNEAQ.

The CDR3 nucleotides are TGTGCCAGCAGCCAAGGGACCCCCAGGGCGGAAAAACTGTTTTTT. This encodes CASSQGTPRAEKLFF. The chain couples TRBV4-2 to TRBJ1-4, with D possibly being TRBD1 (5 bases). The CDR3 is 15 amino acids. From germline, CDR1 is LGHNA and CDR2 YNFKEQ. Trimming removed 1 base at V and 8 bases at J, with 14 bases between.

The chain joins TRBV28 to TRBJ1-4, with 9 positions matching TRBD1. The CDR3 has 14 amino acids. Germline CDR1 and CDR2: MDHEN and SYDVKM. V dropped 6 bases and J dropped 6; count of bases not matched to a gene: 5. The CDR3 DNA follows: TGTGCCAGCAGAAACGGACAGGGGCATGAAAAACTGTTTTTT. Its protein is CASRNGQGHEKLFF.

The genes are TRBV10-3 and TRBJ1-1; 8 bases are shared with TRBD1. Germline trimming cut 4 bases from V and 1 base from J; bases unmatched to any gene: 5. CDR1 and CDR2 from the germline V gene are ENHRY and SYGVKD. The CDR3 has 15 residues. CDR3 sequence (DNA): TGTGCCATCAGTGGGGCAGGGACAGGGAACACTGAAGCTTTCTTT. This translates into CAISGAGTGNTEAFF.

The chain has TRBV2 and TRBJ2-3; D uncertain. V was shortened by 3 bases and J by 0 bases, with 13 bases between the two germline ends. Germline loops: CDR1 SNHLY, CDR2 FYNNEI. The CDR3 runs to 16 residues. This CDR3 is CASSEASGPSTDTQYF. The CDR3, as DNA: TGTGCCAGCAGTGAGGCTTCTGGCCCTAGCACAGATACGCAGTATTTT.

This chain uses TRBV18 with TRBJ1-2, with 10 bases fitting TRBD1. The CDR3 is made up of 16 amino acids. V trimming: 3 bases; J trimming: 4 bases; junction bases outside the gene matches: 8. Germline CDR1 and CDR2: KGHSH and LQKENI. CDR3 in amino acids: CASSPAWTGGGYGYTF. The CDR3 DNA reads as TGTGCCAGCTCACCTGCCTGGACAGGGGGAGGCTATGGCTACACCTTC.

The V gene is TRBV14, the J gene TRBJ2-1; D ambiguous. Germline V gene data show CDR1 as SGHDN and CDR2 as FVKESK. This CDR3 spans 16 amino acids. The germline V and J ends were trimmed by 0 bases and 0 bases, with 9 bases remaining between them. CDR3 coding DNA: TGTGCCAGCAGCCAAGACTCCCTAAGCTCCTACAATGAGCAGTTCTTC. It translates to CASSQDSLSSYNEQFF.

This sequence joins TRBV4-1 and TRBJ1-2; D may be TRBD1 (5 bases). Germline values: CDR1 MGHRA, CDR2 YSYEKL. The ends were cut back, 4 bases at V and 7 bases at J, with 16 bases in the middle. This CDR3 comprises 14 residues. The CDR3 bases are TGCGCCAGCAGCCCAAGTGGGGCGGCGCGTGGCTACACCTTC. Translation: CASSPSGAARGYTF.

This chain connects TRBV7-6 to TRBJ2-3, with D unresolved. V dropped 0 bases and J dropped 3 bases, with 4 bases sitting between them. This CDR3 has 13 amino acids. The germline V gene has CDR1 SGHVS and CDR2 FNYEAQ. The CDR3 DNA sequence: TGTGCCAGCAGCTTAGCGCGGACAGATACGCAGTATTTT. As protein: CASSLARTDTQYF.

This clone was observed once. This chain connects TRBV5-4 to TRBJ2-5, with 11 bases aligning to TRBD2. The CDR3 contains 19 residues. Germline V gene data show CDR1 as SGHNT and CDR2 as YYREEE (reference sequence). Trimming took 0 bases from V and 1 from J; bases not matched to a gene: 11. The CDR3 protein is CASSLDLTSGRRFQETQYF. The CDR3 DNA follows: TGTGCCAGCAGCTTGGATCTAACTAGCGGGAGACGTTTCCAAGAGACCCAGTACTTC.

The chain combines TRBV7-9 with TRBJ1-4; D call uncertain. The germline CDR1 and CDR2 sequences are SEHNR and FQNEAQ (reference sequence). This CDR3 spans 15 amino acids. The ends were cut back, 4 bases at V and 0 bases at J, with 9 bases in the middle. CDR3 residues: CASSYAGSTNEKLFF. CDR3 nucleotide sequence: TGTGCCAGCAGCTACGCCGGGTCAACTAATGAAAAACTGTTTTTT.

The CDR3 DNA reads as TGTGCCAGCAGCCCAACAGGGAGAACTAATGAAAAACTGTTTTTT. Translating it yields CASSPTGRTNEKLFF. The gene calls are TRBV3-1 (or the pseudogene TRBV3-2) and TRBJ1-4, with D possibly matching TRBD1 (6 bases). CDR3 length: 15 amino acids. With 4 bases removed from V and 1 base from J, the gap between germline ends came to 10 bases. CDR1 is LGHDT and CDR2 is YNNKEL in the germline V gene (reference sequence).

The chain is built from TRBV3-1 (or the pseudogene TRBV3-2) and TRBJ2-3, with 11 bases that match TRBD2. V shed 5 bases and J 4 bases; nucleotides not matched to a gene: 5. Looked up from germline, CDR1 is LGHDT and CDR2 is YNNKEL (reference sequence). The CDR3 loop spans 15 amino acids. In DNA form, the CDR3 reads TGTGCCAGCAGCGGACTAGCGGGCGGGGCAGATACGCAGTATTTT. Translated: CASSGLAGGADTQYF.

The chain uses TRBV19 and TRBJ1-5; weak D call: TRBD1 (5 bases). Germline assignment: CDR1 LNHDA and CDR2 SQIVND (reference sequence). With 6 bases removed from V and 2 bases from J, the gap between germline ends came to 17 bases. This CDR3 comprises 16 residues. The CDR3 spells CASSLAQGLGNQPQHF. In DNA form, the CDR3 reads TGTGCCAGTAGCTTGGCCCAGGGATTAGGCAATCAGCCCCAGCATTTT. Supplemented by reference TRBV19 and TRBJ1-5, the full variable domain reads DGGITQSPKYLFRKEGQNVTLSCEQNLNHDAMYWYRQDPGQGLRLIYYSQIVNDFQKGDIAEGYSVSREKKESFPLTVTSAQKNPTAFYLCASSLAQGLGNQPQHFGDGTRLSIL.

This sequence joins TRBV27 and TRBJ1-2, with D perhaps TRBD1 (5 bases). CDR3 length: 14 amino acids. V lost 1 base to trimming and J lost 8 bases, with 14 bases between them. The germline V gene encodes CDR1 MNHEY and CDR2 SMNVEV (reference sequence). CDR3 sequence: CASSLFGGDDGYTF. Written as DNA, the CDR3 is TGTGCCAGCAGTTTATTTGGAGGGGATGACGGCTACACCTTC.

This rearrangement joins TRBV2 to TRBJ1-5; 9 nucleotides line up with TRBD1. The CDR3 has 12 amino acids. Germline lookup yields CDR1 SNHLY and CDR2 FYNNEI. Trimming removed 6 bases from V and 10 bases from J; junction bases left unmatched: 4. CDR3 residues: CASRDRGLPQHF. The CDR3 bases are TGTGCCAGCAGGGACAGGGGACTCCCCCAGCATTTT.

V usage is TRBV7-2 and J usage is TRBJ2-7; D gene unclear. V lost 4 bases and J 12 bases, leaving 13 bases between the germline ends. CDR1 and CDR2 from the germline V gene are SGHTA and FQGNSA. The CDR3 runs 11 residues. The CDR3 nucleotides read TGTGCCAGCAGCTCGACTGGTATCGGGTACTTC. Protein: CASSSTGIGYF.

This chain joins TRBV10-1 and TRBJ1-3; the match to TRBD1 covers 10 bases. V was pared by 10 bases and J by 4 bases, with 13 bases of the junction left unmatched. CDR3 length: 16 residues. Germline CDR1 is WNHNN and CDR2 is SYGVQD (reference sequence). The CDR3 DNA follows: TGCGCCACCCCCCAGTCAGGGACAGGGGCCGGAAACACCATATATTTT. Its protein product is CATPQSGTGAGNTIYF.

This clone turned up a few times. The chain combines TRBV21-1 with TRBJ2-7; no check of the table's D call, TRBD1, against the DNA was made. TRBV21-1 represents a pseudogene. The CDR3 has 16 amino acids. The CDR3 DNA sequence: TGTGCCAGCAGCAGTTCCGGGACAATGGACTCCTACGAGCAGTACTTC. The encoded protein is CASSSSGTMDSYEQYF.

This rearrangement joins TRBV18 to TRBJ1-1, with TRBD1 as a possible D gene (5 bases). Trimming cost V 3 bases and J 0 bases, with 14 bases left between them. Germline assignment: CDR1 KGHSH and CDR2 LQKENI. The CDR3 has 16 amino acids. The CDR3 coding sequence is TGTGCCAGCTCACCCCTAGGTCGGGGGTTGAACACTGAAGCTTTCTTT. Translating gives CASSPLGRGLNTEAFF.